The source of this T cell receptor (beta chain) is a study of blood T cell repertoires in COVID-19. As for the study in general: COVID-19 samples from acute and convalescent phases originated in the United States, Italy and Spain. Sample material is recorded as cDNA or gDNA derived from T cells, B-cell-depleted T cells, or PBMCs.

The V gene's germline CDR1 is MNHNS and CDR2 SASEGT. V was cut by 2 bases and J by 4 bases, with 12 bases left in between. The CDR3 loop spans 15 amino acids. Authors' analysis steps: Estimation of nucleated cell counts was performed using reference gene primer amplification. Libraries were prepared by immunoSEQ multiplex PCR; TCRdb keeps only in-frame clonotypes and omits some of them. The V and J calls and the clone size are those of that table, but D and trimming were determined from the DNA. The table shows some 240,000 clones, with about four fifths occurring only once. What was sequenced was peripheral blood. This chain connects TRBV6-1 to TRBJ1-3; D not resolved. This sequence was found in a woman aged 40 to 50 who had recovered from COVID-19. The CDR3 nucleotides are TGTGCCAGCAGTGAACAGGCGTCATTCGGAAACACCATATATTTT. Protein: CASSEQASFGNTIYF.